The 9 T cell receptor beta chains in this list originate from one sample, sequenced in a study of blood T cell repertoires in COVID-19. This table comes from immunoSEQ multiplex PCR, and its TCRdb copy is limited to in-frame clones, with some not included. The profile shows 130,000 or so clones, approximately 90% of them singletons. Sequencing was performed on peripheral blood. These receptors all come from a human donor in a cohort sampled during active COVID-19.

This clone was seen more than once but under ten times. J is TRBJ2-3 and V is TRBV27, with 15 bases that match TRBD2. CDR3 length: 16 residues. Looked up from germline, CDR1 is MNHEY and CDR2 is SMNVEV (reference sequence). Trimming cost V 5 bases and J 6 bases; bases outside gene matches: 6. CDR3 protein: CASSPRTSGRGDTQYF. CDR3 nucleotide sequence: TGTGCCAGCAGTCCGAGGACTAGCGGGAGGGGGGATACGCAGTATTTT.

Of note for this clone: In the same sample, other DNA sequences code for this CDR3. This CDR3 reads CASSLLAGGPSYEQYF. CDR3 nucleotide sequence: TGTGCCAGCAGTTTACTAGCGGGGGGCCCCTCCTACGAGCAGTACTTC. This chain links TRBV11-2 with TRBJ2-7, with TRBD2 matching over 12 bases. The germline V gene has CDR1 SGHAT and CDR2 FQNNGV. The length of the CDR3 is 16 residues. The V gene end was trimmed by 6 bases and the J gene end by 0 bases; junction bases not matched to a gene: 6.

This clone turned up a few times. The V call is TRBV19, the J call TRBJ1-2; D is perhaps TRBD1 (5 bases). V lost 10 bases to trimming and J lost 2 bases, with 26 bases between them. The CDR3 is 17 amino acids. Germline CDR1 and CDR2: LNHDA and SQIVND (reference sequence). The CDR3 is CATRQGLISGSNYGYTF. The CDR3 bases are TGTGCCACCCGTCAGGGATTAATATCTGGGTCGAACTATGGCTACACCTTC.

The chain combines TRBV9 with TRBJ1-3; D may be TRBD1 (5 bases). CDR1 and CDR2 (germline): SGDLS, YYNGEE. With 3 bases removed from V and 2 bases from J, the gap between germline ends came to 9 bases. The CDR3 is 14 residues long. The CDR3 sequence: CASSATGAGNTIYF. The CDR3, as DNA: TGTGCCAGCAGCGCCACAGGAGCTGGAAACACCATATATTTT.

The V call is TRBV13, the J call TRBJ2-2; no clear D. Trimming left V 1 base short and J 3 bases short, with 9 bases between. Looked up from germline, CDR1 is PRHDT and CDR2 is FYEKMQ (reference sequence). This CDR3 contains 15 residues. The CDR3: CASSLAGSDTGELFF. The DNA for the CDR3 is TGTGCCAGCAGCTTAGCAGGATCTGACACCGGGGAGCTGTTTTTT. The full variable domain, completed using reference TRBV13 and TRBJ2-2, is AAGVIQSPRHLIKEKRETATLKCYPIPRHDTVYWYQQGPGQDPQFLISFYEKMQSDKGSIPDRFSAQQFSDYHSELNMSSLELGDSALYFCASSLAGSDTGELFFGEGSRLTVL.

The V gene is TRBV5-1, the J gene TRBJ2-7, with 8 bases identical to TRBD1. CDR3 length equals 18 residues. In germline, CDR1 is SGHRS, CDR2 YFSETQ. V gave up 3 bases and J gave up 1 base; unmatched junction bases: 15. The CDR3 nucleotides read TGCGCCAGCAGCTCCCAGCGTCCGGGACAGGCCTTTTCCTACGAGCAGTACTTC. Its protein is CASSSQRPGQAFSYEQYF.

This clone appeared a single time. CDR3 DNA: TGCGCCAGCAGCGCGGAGATGAACACTGAAGCTTTCTTT. Protein: CASSAEMNTEAFF. V usage is TRBV5-1 and J usage is TRBJ1-1; no clear D. Deletions cut 4 bases from V and 0 bases from J, with 7 bases between. Germline V gene sequence: CDR1 SGHRS, CDR2 YFSETQ. This CDR3 has 13 residues.

The chain combines TRBV19 with TRBJ2-7; a weak D match, TRBD1 (5 bases). CDR1 and CDR2 (germline): LNHDA, SQIVND (reference sequence). V was trimmed by 7 bases and J by 1 base, leaving 14 bases between them. This CDR3 is built from 14 residues. CDR3 region: CASKGNRPSYEQYF. CDR3 coding DNA: TGTGCCAGTAAAGGTAACAGGCCTTCCTACGAGCAGTACTTC.

The chain is built from TRBV5-4 and TRBJ1-6; 8 positions match TRBD1. V was pared by 2 bases and J by 6 bases, with 1 base of the junction left unmatched. The CDR3 extends over 14 amino acids. Germline-derived CDR1 and CDR2 are SGHNT and YYREEE (reference sequence). CDR3 residues: CASSFTGGNSPLHF. The CDR3 DNA is TGTGCCAGCAGCTTCACAGGGGGTAATTCACCCCTCCACTTT.